The text below deals with one T cell receptor (beta chain). Its antigen is not yet known. The input lacks base qualities; no much larger clone sits a single base away. The meaning of the sample's time point label: baseline before oral tofacitinib. From alopecia areata patients, peripheral blood was collected along with lesional scalp punch biopsies. After PBMCs were isolated by density centrifugation and stained for CD3, CD4 and CD8, a FACSAria was used to sort CD4+ and CD8+ T cells. The data derive from a study of CD8+ T cells in alopecia areata (dated by TCRdb to the late 2010s). Some background on the complete study: The treated patients took part in an open-label pilot trial in which moderate-to-severe alopecia areata was treated with oral tofacitinib at 5 to 10 mg twice daily. Patients stayed on tofacitinib for 6 to 18 months and then had 6 months of follow-up off drug so that delayed response and recurrence could be assessed. To study T cell clonal expansion in alopecia areata, the researchers applied high-throughput TCRbeta sequencing to both the C3H/HeJ mouse model and human patients. In humans, TCRbeta sequencing was performed on scalp tissue and on sorted CD4+ and CD8+ peripheral blood T cells from healthy controls and from patients with patchy or totalis/universalis alopecia areata. Biopsies were taken from tofacitinib-treated patients at baseline and again at 4 and 24 weeks into treatment, and several of those patients also had a later scalp biopsy. Scalp clonality was compared across normal scalp (n=4), patchy alopecia areata scalp (n=8), and alopecia totalis/universalis scalp (n=8). RNA was obtained with the PAXgene miRNA kit for fixed scalp, the miRNeasy kit for PBMCs, and the RNeasy kit for mouse skin. TCRbeta CDR3 regions were amplified by immunoSEQ multiplex PCR using 35 Vbeta forward and 13 Jbeta reverse primers.

Libraries were made using the immunoSEQ multiplex PCR assay. For TCR sequencing, RNA was extracted from every sample and reverse transcribed into cDNA to serve as template. First-strand cDNA was synthesized with SuperScript III using a 2:1 mix of oligo-dT and random hexamers. Amplification bias was assessed with a synthetic immune receptor repertoire, and residual bias was removed computationally. Per the original workflow: Raw reads were preprocessed to remove errors, and CDR3 was defined by IMGT conventions from the conserved cysteine to phenylalanine. Clonality was calculated as 1 minus Shannon entropy normalized by log2 of the number of productive unique TCRs. CD4 or CD8 identity of scalp clones was inferred by cross-referencing scalp TCRbeta sequences with sorted blood CD4 and CD8 repertoires. What TCRdb holds here is the immuneACCESS table cut down to in-frame rearrangements. Part of the clones is not present; checked against another copy, under half of the missing clones reflect an unresolved V gene, and the others are unexplained. V and J calls and clone size are copied from that table; D and trimming were computed from the DNA. The sample contains under 85,000 clones, under 55% of them found a single time. Of the sample, about 18% falls within the top ten clones.

Per the germline V gene (reference sequence), MNHEY is the CDR1 and SMNVEV is the CDR2. V and J lose 5 bases and 0 bases, and a span of 11 bases separates them. From cysteine to phenylalanine, the CDR3 is 16 amino acids long. Of all the DNA, just the CDR3 is kept, 48 bases in frame from base 1. Here is what the overall study found, with its caveats: Unlike mouse skin, where gammadelta T cells dominate, normal human skin contains resident alphabeta T cells that get sequenced too, which complicates analysis of the scalp TCR repertoire. Higher clonality and more expanded CD8+ clones were observed in lesional scalp than in normal scalp, particularly in alopecia totalis/universalis, a finding suggestive of antigenic drive. Shared TCR sequences between patients were less evident than in mice, which may be partly attributable to HLA diversity in the patient population.

Sequences were derived from CD8+ T cells sorted from blood, sampled at week 0. The clonotype originates from a human donor with alopecia areata. The chain is encoded by TRBV27 joined to TRBJ2-6, and possibly TRBD1, on 6 matching bases. The DNA sequence reads TGTGCCAGCAGTCGCAGGGGAGCCTCTGGGGCCAACGTCCTGACTTTC. It translates to CASSRRGASGANVLTF.